This T cell receptor beta chain was sequenced in a study of shared clonotypes between healthy human individuals. This clone has only a few counts. Trimming cost V 4 bases and J 1 base, with 7 bases left between them. This CDR3 spans 13 amino acids. Germline loops: CDR1 SEHNR, CDR2 FQNEAQ (reference sequence). This table comes from immunoSEQ multiplex PCR, and its TCRdb copy is limited to in-frame clones, with some not included. The sample includes approximately 720,000 clones, roughly 78% seen only once; the top ten take around 1.8%. The chain recombines TRBV7-9 with TRBJ1-2; D is unresolved. Sequencing was performed on memory CD4+ T cells sorted from blood. Subset meaning: CD45RA-negative fraction. The source is a woman in her twenties or thirties in good health. As DNA, the CDR3 is TGTGCCAGCAGCTGGCGTTATAACTATGGCTACACCTTC. This encodes CASSWRYNYGYTF.